This entry lists 30 T cell receptor beta chains sequenced from one sample in a study of blood T cell repertoires in COVID-19. Assay: immunoSEQ multiplex PCR; the TCRdb copy retains only in-frame clones and omits some. In the table there are approximately 130,000 clones, 88% of which are singletons. Material for sequencing was peripheral blood. Receptor source: a human donor in a cohort sampled during active COVID-19.

The CDR3 protein is CASTPRPRDGRDTQYF. Here the CDR3 DNA reads TGTGCCAGCACCCCTAGACCGCGGGACGGTCGGGATACGCAGTATTTT. The V call is TRBV5-6, the J call TRBJ2-3; maybe TRBD2 (6 bases). V was trimmed by 6 bases and J by 6 bases, leaving 23 bases between them. Looked up from germline, CDR1 is SGHDT and CDR2 is YYEEEE. There are 16 residues in the CDR3.

The chain uses TRBV28 and TRBJ1-2, with D maybe TRBD1 (6 bases). The CDR3 sequence is 15 residues long. Germline CDR1 reads MDHEN; CDR2 reads SYDVKM. With 4 bases removed from V and 2 bases from J, the gap between germline ends came to 14 bases. The CDR3 sequence: CASSSGATQNYGYTF. The CDR3 DNA follows: TGTGCCAGCAGTTCAGGGGCGACTCAAAACTATGGCTACACCTTC.

V gene TRBV6-1 combines with J gene TRBJ1-6; 8 bases map to TRBD1. CDR1 and CDR2 (germline): MNHNS, SASEGT. The V and J ends lost 3 bases and 8 bases, in that order; junction bases with no gene match: 6. The CDR3 loop spans 15 amino acids. DNA of the CDR3: TGTGCCAGCAGTGATCTCACAGGGGGGTATTCACCCCTCCACTTT. It encodes CASSDLTGGYSPLHF.

This chain connects TRBV19 to TRBJ2-3; tentative D call: TRBD1 (5 bases). Germline V gene data show CDR1 as LNHDA and CDR2 as SQIVND (reference sequence). V gave up 3 bases and J gave up 3 bases, with 13 bases separating them. The CDR3 is 15 amino acids. This chain's CDR3 is CASSIRVQGTDTQYF. CDR3 DNA: TGTGCCAGTAGTATTAGGGTGCAGGGTACAGATACGCAGTATTTT.

The chain uses TRBV3-1 (or the pseudogene TRBV3-2) and TRBJ2-4; D perhaps matches TRBD2 (6 bases). The CDR3 length is 14 residues. CDR1 is LGHDT and CDR2 is YNNKEL in the germline V gene (reference sequence). The germline V and J ends were trimmed by 5 bases and 3 bases, with 11 bases remaining between them. The CDR3 region has the DNA TGTGCCAGCAGCGAAAGAGCGGGCAAAAACATTCAGTACTTC. Amino acids: CASSERAGKNIQYF.

This chain links TRBV27 with TRBJ2-7, with 8 positions matching TRBD1. Per germline, CDR1 MNHEY and CDR2 SMNVEV (reference sequence). The CDR3 totals 18 residues. Unmatched junction bases numbered 14, after V lost 2 bases and J lost 2 bases. The CDR3 sequence: CASSLLPQGAGRTYEQYF. The CDR3 coding sequence is TGTGCCAGCAGTTTACTACCCCAGGGGGCCGGTAGGACCTACGAGCAGTACTTC.

This chain joins TRBV2 and TRBJ1-5, with 7 positions matching TRBD1. CDR3 length: 15 amino acids. Per the germline V gene, CDR1 is SNHLY and CDR2 is FYNNEI. The junction had 11 bases not matched to a gene; V was cut back by 6 bases and J by 6 bases. The CDR3 DNA sequence: TGTGCCAGCAGAGGGGCCTACAGGGGAGGTCAGCCCCAGCATTTT. Residues: CASRGAYRGGQPQHF.

The CDR3 DNA is TGTGCCAGCAGCTTGTACGGAGGTCAAACTAGCACAGATACGCAGTATTTT. The encoded protein is CASSLYGGQTSTDTQYF. The rearrangement links TRBV5-5 to TRBJ2-3; possible D gene TRBD2, 5 bases. V was pared by 1 base and J by 0 bases, with 15 bases between. The germline V gene encodes CDR1 SGHKS and CDR2 YYEKEE (reference sequence). The CDR3 has 17 residues.

This clone has only one observation. The CDR3 nucleotides read TGCGCCAGCAGTAGCGGGGGCATCACCGGGGAGCTGTTTTTT. Translating it yields CASSSGGITGELFF. The chain links TRBV5-1 to TRBJ2-2; 9 bases match TRBD2. After removal of 5 bases from V and 4 bases from J, the junction contained 3 bases not matched to a gene. The CDR3 has 14 amino acids. Germline lookup yields CDR1 SGHRS and CDR2 YFSETQ.

The V call is TRBV29-1, the J call TRBJ1-5; maybe TRBD1 (6 bases). Germline CDR1 is SQVTM and CDR2 is ANQGSEA. The CDR3 runs 12 residues. This chain's CDR3 is CIRHRVHQPQHF. DNA for the CDR3: TGCATCCGACACAGGGTTCATCAGCCCCAGCATTTT.

The chain couples TRBV2 to TRBJ1-6; D might be TRBD1 (6 bases). Per the germline V gene, CDR1 is SNHLY and CDR2 is FYNNEI. The CDR3 is made up of 12 amino acids. V lost 7 bases to trimming and J lost 6 bases, with 7 bases between them. The CDR3 nucleotides read TGTGCCAGCACCAGGGGTAATTCACCCCTCCACTTT. Protein sequence: CASTRGNSPLHF.

This clone was recorded at least ten times. The junction shows a germline mismatch at one end, possibly a read error. The same CDR3 is also encoded by other DNA sequences in this sample. V usage is TRBV7-7 and J usage is TRBJ2-2, with 9 bases identical to TRBD1. The germline gives CDR1 SSHAT, CDR2 FNYEAQ (reference sequence). This CDR3 contains 16 residues. CDR3 region: CASSPTGTGITGELFF. The CDR3 DNA sequence: TGTGCTAGCAGCCCGACCGGGACAGGGATCACCGGGGAGCTGTTTTTT.

The V call is TRBV2, the J call TRBJ2-2; D may be TRBD2 (6 bases). The length of the CDR3 is 17 residues. CDR1 is SNHLY and CDR2 is FYNNEI in the germline V gene. The germline V and J ends were trimmed by 3 bases and 3 bases, with 17 bases remaining between them. The CDR3, as DNA: TGTGCCAGCAGTGACCATGAGACTAGAGGTGACACCGGGGAGCTGTTTTTT. Protein: CASSDHETRGDTGELFF.

This clone was counted once. This chain uses TRBV7-2 with TRBJ2-1; TRBD1 matches at 8 bases. The length of the CDR3 is 14 residues. Germline V gene sequence: CDR1 SGHTA, CDR2 FQGNSA. Trimming removed 3 bases from V and 6 bases from J; junction bases left unmatched: 4. The CDR3: CASSFFRGRNEQFF. The CDR3 region has the DNA TGTGCCAGCAGCTTTTTCAGGGGGCGCAATGAGCAGTTCTTC.

The gene calls are TRBV9 and TRBJ1-1; D not certain. The CDR3 is 14 amino acids. In germline, CDR1 is SGDLS, CDR2 YYNGEE. With 8 bases removed from V and 1 base from J, the gap between germline ends came to 15 bases. The chain's CDR3 is CASAGRERNTEAFF. The CDR3, as DNA: TGTGCCAGTGCGGGTAGAGAAAGGAACACTGAAGCTTTCTTT.

The chain has TRBV3-1 (or the pseudogene TRBV3-2) and TRBJ2-1; 9 bases fit TRBD2. The CDR3 loop spans 18 amino acids. Germline CDR1 is LGHDT and CDR2 is YNNKEL (reference sequence). V shed 1 base and J 2 bases; nucleotides not matched to a gene: 9. The CDR3 sequence: CASSQAGPTSGAYNEQFF. In DNA, the CDR3 is TGTGCCAGCAGCCAAGCCGGACCGACTAGCGGCGCCTACAATGAGCAGTTCTTC.

The chain couples TRBV9 to TRBJ2-2; 7 bases fit TRBD1. Germline loops: CDR1 SGDLS, CDR2 YYNGEE. This CDR3 comprises 15 residues. J was trimmed by 2 bases and V by 0 bases; bases with no gene match: 1. The CDR3 DNA reads TGTGCCAGCAGCGTAGGGGACAGAAACACCGGGGAGCTGTTTTTT. This codes for CASSVGDRNTGELFF.

Here the CDR3 reads CASSITTGADTQYF. Here the CDR3 DNA reads TGTGCCAGCAGTATAACAACAGGGGCGGATACGCAGTATTTT. This chain uses TRBV28 with TRBJ2-3, with 7 nucleotides matching TRBD1. Trimming cost V 5 bases and J 6 bases; bases outside gene matches: 8. In germline, CDR1 is MDHEN, CDR2 SYDVKM. The CDR3 sequence is 14 residues long.

The V gene is TRBV2, the J gene TRBJ2-7; D might be TRBD2 (5 bases). V was shortened by 3 bases and J by 4 bases, with 16 bases between the two germline ends. This CDR3 is built from 15 residues. Germline CDR1 and CDR2: SNHLY and FYNNEI. The CDR3 protein is CASSDYDRGGYEQYF. CDR3 bases: TGTGCCAGCAGTGATTATGACCGTGGAGGTTACGAGCAGTACTTC.

The chain recombines TRBV11-3 with TRBJ2-2, with 9 nucleotides matching TRBD1. Losses at the gene ends were 5 bases for V and 1 base for J; bases not matched to a gene: 2. CDR1 and CDR2 (germline): SGHNT, YENEEA. This CDR3 is built from 15 residues. The CDR3 DNA reads as TGTGCCAGCAGCACGGACAGGGGGAACACCGGGGAGCTGTTTTTT. Translating it yields CASSTDRGNTGELFF. Together with reference TRBV11-3 and TRBJ2-2, the CDR3 gives the full variable domain: EAGVVQSPRYKIIEKKQPVAFWCNPISGHNTLYWYLQNLGQGPELLIRYENEEAVDDSQLPKDRFSAERLKGVDSTLKIQPAELGDSAVYLCASSTDRGNTGELFFGEGSRLTVL.

The genes are TRBV6-5 and TRBJ2-6; D is undetermined. The CDR3 loop spans 14 amino acids. The germline CDR1 and CDR2 sequences are MNHEY and SVGAGI. The V end was cut by 6 bases, the J end by 0 bases, with 6 bases between. CDR3 residues: CASSPSSGANVLTF. The DNA for the CDR3 is TGTGCCAGCAGCCCCAGCTCTGGGGCCAACGTCCTGACTTTC.

The chain combines TRBV7-9 with TRBJ2-3, with 7 bases fitting TRBD1. CDR1 is SEHNR and CDR2 is FQNEAQ in the germline V gene (reference sequence). The CDR3 extends over 14 amino acids. Germline trimming cut 5 bases from V and 0 bases from J; bases unmatched to any gene: 2. CDR3 residues: CASSLDRSTDTQYF. The CDR3 DNA is TGTGCCAGCAGCCTGGACAGGAGCACAGATACGCAGTATTTT.

V usage is TRBV5-5 and J usage is TRBJ2-3, with 10 bases fitting TRBD2. The CDR3 extends over 17 amino acids. The germline gives CDR1 SGHKS, CDR2 YYEKEE (reference sequence). The junction had 7 bases not matched to a gene; V was cut back by 3 bases and J by 0 bases. The CDR3 bases are TGTGCCAGCAGCTCACTTAGCGGGAGGCCTAGCACAGATACGCAGTATTTT. It translates to CASSSLSGRPSTDTQYF.

The genes are TRBV18 and TRBJ2-5; TRBD1 matches at 7 bases. Losses at the gene ends were 2 bases for V and 9 bases for J; bases not matched to a gene: 9. The CDR3 consists of 14 residues. Germline V gene data show CDR1 as KGHSH and CDR2 as LQKENI. DNA of the CDR3: TGTGCCAGCTCACCATCAGGGGGATACCGGGCCCAGTACTTC. Encoded protein: CASSPSGGYRAQYF.

This clone was recorded only once. V usage is TRBV9 and J usage is TRBJ2-7; TRBD2 is a possible D gene (6 bases). There are 14 residues in the CDR3. From germline, CDR1 is SGDLS and CDR2 YYNGEE. V lost 1 base, J lost 0 bases, and 8 bases lay in between. The CDR3: CASSVTGSSYEQYF. CDR3 DNA: TGTGCCAGCAGCGTAACCGGGAGCTCCTACGAGCAGTACTTC.

The chain couples TRBV2 to TRBJ2-5, with TRBD2 identical over 9 bases. The J segment lost 2 bases and the V segment lost 3 bases, leaving 4 bases of the junction unmatched. The CDR3 is 15 residues long. CDR1 and CDR2 (germline): SNHLY, FYNNEI. DNA for the CDR3: TGTGCCAGCAGTGAGGCAGCGGGGGGTCAAGAGACCCAGTACTTC. This encodes CASSEAAGGQETQYF.

The chain employs TRBV7-9 and TRBJ2-3, with D hard to call. Trimming stripped 9 bases from V and 6 bases from J, with 13 bases between. The V gene's germline CDR1 is SEHNR and CDR2 FQNEAQ (reference sequence). The CDR3 contains 12 residues. The CDR3 nucleotides are TGTGCCAGTAACAGCCTTATGGATACGCAGTATTTT. It encodes CASNSLMDTQYF.

The rearrangement links TRBV7-2 to TRBJ2-7, with 10 nucleotides matching TRBD2. Germline V CDR1 and CDR2: SGHTA, FQGNSA. CDR3 length equals 14 residues. J lost 3 bases, V lost 3 bases, and 2 bases had no gene match. The CDR3 nucleotides are TGTGCCAGCAGCTTGGGACTAGCGCTCTACGAGCAGTACTTC. Residues: CASSLGLALYEQYF.

J is TRBJ1-2 and V is TRBV4-1; weak D call: TRBD1 (6 bases). Deletions cut 1 base from V and 5 bases from J, with 11 bases between. The CDR3 consists of 14 residues. Germline V gives CDR1 MGHRA, CDR2 YSYEKL. The CDR3 DNA sequence: TGCGCCAGCAGCCAAGTGACAGGACCTTATGGCTACACCTTC. It encodes CASSQVTGPYGYTF.

The chain employs TRBV2 and TRBJ1-6, with D hard to call. Germline CDR1 is SNHLY and CDR2 is FYNNEI. This CDR3 has 14 residues. V was pared by 8 bases and J by 0 bases, with 8 bases between. The CDR3 loop is CASVPSSYNSPLHF. Written as DNA, the CDR3 is TGTGCCAGCGTACCGAGCTCCTATAATTCACCCCTCCACTTT.